Following are 30 T cell receptor beta chains from one sample sequenced in a study of blood T cell repertoires in COVID-19. Some clones are missing from TCRdb's copy, which holds only in-frame ones; the method was immunoSEQ multiplex PCR. The profile shows around 250,000 clones, about nine tenths of them singletons. What was sequenced was PBMCs or T cells enriched from blood (not recorded which). The receptors stem from a woman aged 25 to 39 with acute COVID-19.

The table lists this clone with a count of one. The chain employs TRBV6-1 and TRBJ2-1; weak D call: TRBD1 (6 bases). Trimming removed 0 bases from V and 2 bases from J, with 11 bases in between. Per germline, CDR1 MNHNS and CDR2 SASEGT. This CDR3 is built from 16 residues. As DNA, the CDR3 is TGTGCCAGCAGTGAAGCGAGGGGGTATCCCTACAATGAGCAGTTCTTC. Protein: CASSEARGYPYNEQFF.

The chain joins TRBV2 to TRBJ2-4; tentative D call: TRBD2 (6 bases). The germline V and J ends were trimmed by 8 bases and 1 base, with 18 bases remaining between them. CDR1 and CDR2 (germline): SNHLY, FYNNEI. The CDR3 totals 16 residues. The CDR3, as DNA: TGTGCCAGCTGCCCCTTGGGGGGTTCTGCCAAAAACATTCAGTACTTC. This gives the protein CASCPLGGSAKNIQYF.

V and J are TRBV4-1 and TRBJ2-1; a possible D gene is TRBD2 (6 bases). Germline CDR1 and CDR2: MGHRA and YSYEKL. CDR3 size: 16 residues. Trimming shortened V by 4 bases and J by 3 bases, and 16 bases separated the two germline ends. The CDR3 loop reads CASSRRREQDYNEQFF. The CDR3, as DNA: TGCGCCAGCAGCCGCCGCCGGGAGCAAGACTACAATGAGCAGTTCTTC.

V gene TRBV6-1 combines with J gene TRBJ2-7; 8 bases map to TRBD1. From germline, CDR1 is MNHNS and CDR2 SASEGT. The V and J ends lost 3 bases and 2 bases, in that order; junction bases with no gene match: 12. The CDR3 extends over 17 amino acids. The CDR3 region is CASSDLSLTGVTYEQYF. The DNA for the CDR3 is TGTGCCAGCAGTGACCTTAGTCTGACAGGGGTAACCTACGAGCAGTACTTC.

The chain is built from TRBV15 and TRBJ2-1; TRBD2 aligns across 9 bases. Unmatched junction bases numbered 8, after V lost 3 bases and J lost 8 bases. Germline CDR1 reads LNHNV; CDR2 reads YYDKDF (reference sequence). The CDR3 is made up of 15 amino acids. CDR3 amino acids: CATSSEREATYEQFF. The CDR3 coding sequence is TGTGCCACCAGCAGCGAGCGGGAGGCGACCTATGAGCAGTTCTTC. Full variable domain (remainder filled in from reference TRBV15 and TRBJ2-1): DAMVIQNPRYQVTQFGKPVTLSCSQTLNHNVMYWYQQKSSQAPKLLFHYYDKDFNNEADTPDNFQSRRPNTSFCFLDIRSPGLGDTAMYLCATSSEREATYEQFFGPGTRLTVL.

V usage is TRBV12-5 and J usage is TRBJ2-3, with TRBD2 identical over 7 bases. The CDR3 has 22 residues. Trimming took 4 bases from V and 3 from J; bases not matched to a gene: 28. The germline gives CDR1 LGHNT, CDR2 FRNRAP. The CDR3 loop is CASGSSPGMWERGKRGTDTQYF. As DNA, the CDR3 is TGTGCTAGTGGTTCCTCTCCTGGTATGTGGGAGCGGGGAAAAAGAGGGACAGATACGCAGTATTTT.

This chain uses TRBV7-2 with TRBJ2-2; D perhaps matches TRBD2 (5 bases). With 1 base removed from V and 5 bases from J, the gap between germline ends came to 8 bases. Germline V gene data show CDR1 as SGHTA and CDR2 as FQGNSA. CDR3 length: 14 residues. CDR3 loop: CASSLVSGTGELFF. Written as DNA, the CDR3 is TGTGCCAGCAGCTTAGTTTCGGGGACCGGGGAGCTGTTTTTT.

The V and J genes are TRBV4-1 and TRBJ2-7; 8 bases align to TRBD2. The germline V gene encodes CDR1 MGHRA and CDR2 YSYEKL. The CDR3 is 15 residues long. V was clipped by 1 base and J by 4 bases; unmatched bases: 6. The CDR3 here is CASSQVREGRYEQYF. The CDR3 coding sequence is TGCGCCAGCAGCCAAGTCCGGGAGGGTAGATACGAGCAGTACTTC.

The CDR3 coding sequence is TGTGCCACCAGTGATATAAACGAGCAGTACTTC. Encoded protein: CATSDINEQYF. The chain is built from TRBV24-1 and TRBJ2-7; D remains ambiguous. The V gene lost 3 bases and the J gene lost 5 bases, with 4 bases spanning the gap. CDR3 length: 11 residues. In germline, CDR1 is KGHDR, CDR2 SFDVKD.

This clone was recorded once. The chain has TRBV27 and TRBJ2-3; D may be TRBD2 (6 bases). Germline V lookup: CDR1 MNHEY, CDR2 SMNVEV (reference sequence). CDR3 length equals 17 residues. V was pared by 2 bases and J by 0 bases, with 15 bases between. In DNA, the CDR3 is TGTGCCAGCAGTTTAGGGGGGTTGGAACCTAGCACAGATACGCAGTATTTT. Translated: CASSLGGLEPSTDTQYF.

The gene calls are TRBV6-4 and TRBJ1-6; D is undetermined. CDR1 and CDR2 from the germline V gene are MRHNA and SNTAGT. Between the trimmed V and J ends, which lost 5 bases and 8 bases, there was a span of 16 bases. The CDR3 has 15 residues. The CDR3 is CASSRDSGRDSPLHF. In nucleotides, the CDR3 is TGTGCCAGCAGTCGAGATTCGGGGAGGGATTCACCCCTCCACTTT.

This chain uses TRBV27 with TRBJ2-1; possibly TRBD1 for D (6 bases). Deletions cut 4 bases from V and 2 bases from J, with 18 bases between. CDR3 length equals 17 residues. The V gene's germline CDR1 is MNHEY and CDR2 SMNVEV (reference sequence). The CDR3 spells CASSSLPGTSPYNEQFF. The CDR3 DNA follows: TGTGCCAGCAGTTCACTACCGGGGACATCACCCTACAATGAGCAGTTCTTC.

J is TRBJ1-2 and V is TRBV27; tentative D call: TRBD1 (6 bases). With 6 bases removed from V and 8 bases from J, the gap between germline ends came to 19 bases. This CDR3 contains 14 residues. Germline CDR1 MNHEY, CDR2 SMNVEV (reference sequence). CDR3 in DNA: TGTGCCAGCAGGATTATGGGGCAGGGGCAAGGCTACACCTTC. This gives the protein CASRIMGQGQGYTF.

This clone was picked up one time. The chain links TRBV5-1 to TRBJ2-7; D not resolved. The germline gives CDR1 SGHRS, CDR2 YFSETQ. The V and J ends lost 0 bases and 0 bases respectively, with 10 bases between them. This CDR3 has 15 residues. The CDR3, as DNA: TGCGCCAGCAGCTTGGCCGGTGGGCTCTCCTACGAGCAGTACTTC. Translation: CASSLAGGLSYEQYF. The variable domain in full, completed from reference TRBV5-1 and TRBJ2-7, reads KAGVTQTPRYLIKTRGQQVTLSCSPISGHRSVSWYQQTPGQGLQFLFEYFSETQRNKGNFPGRFSGRQFSNSRSEMNVSTLELGDSALYLCASSLAGGLSYEQYFGPGTRLTVT.

This chain connects TRBV7-3 to TRBJ2-1, with 9 bases matching TRBD2. The V gene's germline CDR1 is SGHTA and CDR2 FQGTGA. This CDR3 contains 15 residues. J gave up 2 bases and V 5 bases, and 4 bases lay outside the gene matches. The CDR3: CASSGSSGAYNEQFF. CDR3 in DNA: TGTGCCAGCAGCGGCTCTAGCGGGGCCTACAATGAGCAGTTCTTC.

With regard to this clone: The junction departs from the called germline gene at one end, perhaps through a read error. This rearrangement joins TRBV4-1 to TRBJ2-5; TRBD1 matches at 9 bases. Germline assignment: CDR1 MGHRA and CDR2 YSYEKL. The CDR3 is 17 amino acids. CDR3 sequence: CASSQDVWDRAQETQYF. The DNA for the CDR3 is TGCGCCAGCAGCCAAGATGTATGGGACAGGGCACAAGAGACCCAATACTTC.

V gene TRBV24-1 combines with J gene TRBJ2-7; the match to TRBD2 covers 7 bases. V lost 1 base, J lost 1 base, and 6 bases stayed unmatched. The CDR3 has 16 amino acids. Per the germline V gene, CDR1 is KGHDR and CDR2 is SFDVKD. CDR3 sequence reads: CATSDFGASGSYEQYF. DNA of the CDR3: TGTGCCACCAGTGATTTCGGCGCTAGCGGATCCTACGAGCAGTACTTC.

This chain connects TRBV25-1 to TRBJ2-7; TRBD2 is a possible D gene (6 bases). Germline V CDR1 and CDR2: MGHDK, SYGVNS. V was pared by 0 bases and J by 6 bases, with 15 bases between. The CDR3 covers 15 residues. CDR3 DNA sequence: TGTGCCAGCAGTGAATACCGCGGGGCGATCCCCGAGCAGTACTTC. Translating it yields CASSEYRGAIPEQYF.

This clone came up a few times. The V and J genes are TRBV6-5 and TRBJ2-2, with a possible D match to TRBD1 (5 bases). V was clipped by 6 bases and J by 6 bases, with 17 bases between them. The germline CDR1 and CDR2 sequences are MNHEY and SVGAGI. The CDR3 covers 15 residues. The CDR3 sequence is CASRLQGFVAGELFF. As DNA, the CDR3 is TGTGCCAGCAGGCTCCAGGGTTTTGTAGCCGGGGAGCTGTTTTTT.

The V call is TRBV19, the J call TRBJ2-7; 7 bases fit TRBD2. J gave up 7 bases and V 3 bases, and 9 bases lay outside the gene matches. This CDR3 contains 14 residues. The germline V gene encodes CDR1 LNHDA and CDR2 SQIVND (reference sequence). The CDR3 DNA reads TGTGCCAGTAGTATGGCCGGGACTAATCAAGAGCAGTACTTC. It is translated as CASSMAGTNQEQYF.

The CDR3 bases are TGTGCCAGCAGTTATCCGGAGGGGCGGGGCACCGGGGAGCTGTTTTTT. This gives the protein CASSYPEGRGTGELFF. This chain connects TRBV6-5 to TRBJ2-2, with D maybe TRBD2 (6 bases). This CDR3 has 16 amino acids. Trimming removed 3 bases from V and 4 bases from J, with 15 bases in between. Germline lookup yields CDR1 MNHEY and CDR2 SVGAGI.

This chain connects TRBV5-6 to TRBJ2-7, with 7 bases matching TRBD1. From germline, CDR1 is SGHDT and CDR2 YYEEEE. V gave up 6 bases and J gave up 9 bases; unmatched junction bases: 12. The CDR3 length is 13 residues. This chain's CDR3 is CASKGAGKDAQYF. CDR3 nucleotides: TGTGCCAGCAAGGGGGCAGGGAAAGATGCGCAGTACTTC.

As DNA, the CDR3 is TGCAGCGTTGTTGAGGATATAGTTAGCACAGATACGCAGTATTTT. This translates into CSVVEDIVSTDTQYF. V is TRBV29-1 and J is TRBJ2-3; D remains unclear. The V end lost 4 bases, the J end lost 0 bases, and 14 bases lay between the germline ends. From germline, CDR1 is SQVTM and CDR2 ANQGSEA. This CDR3 spans 15 amino acids.

Of note for this clone: Relative to the germline gene, one junction end is altered; a read error may explain this. The chain joins TRBV6-6 to TRBJ1-4; possible D gene TRBD1, 5 bases. Per germline, CDR1 MNHNY and CDR2 SVGAGI (reference sequence). The CDR3 has 12 amino acids. CDR3 in DNA: TGTGCCAGCAGTCCTTCGGGGGAGGGGAGGATTTTT. This encodes CASSPSGEGRIF.

The rearrangement uses TRBV12-3 or TRBV12-4 and TRBJ1-3, with a tentative D call TRBD1 (6 bases). There are 13 residues in the CDR3. Trimming stripped 11 bases from V and 3 bases from J, with 14 bases between. CDR3 sequence: CAGTGGGGNTIYF. For the CDR3, the DNA is TGTGCCGGCACGGGGGGCGGTGGAAACACCATATATTTT.

This clone was observed a handful of times. The chain combines TRBV25-1 with TRBJ1-1; 8 bases are shared with TRBD1. The CDR3 runs to 15 residues. V lost 6 bases, J lost 5 bases, and 11 bases stayed unmatched. In germline, CDR1 is MGHDK, CDR2 SYGVNS. The CDR3 DNA sequence: TGTGCCAGCAGGGACATCGACAGGGGAGGGACTGAAGCTTTCTTT. Protein: CASRDIDRGGTEAFF.

The rearrangement uses TRBV29-1 and TRBJ2-7; D may be TRBD2 (6 bases). V lost 0 bases and J 4 bases, leaving 10 bases between the germline ends. The CDR3 is 13 residues long. The germline V gene has CDR1 SQVTM and CDR2 ANQGSEA. This chain's CDR3 is CSVEDQEGYEQYF. The CDR3 coding sequence is TGCAGCGTTGAAGATCAGGAGGGGTACGAGCAGTACTTC.

This clone showed up just a few times. The chain links TRBV11-2 to TRBJ2-5, with D uncertain. The CDR3 loop spans 18 amino acids. The V gene lost 0 bases and the J gene lost 4 bases, with 21 bases spanning the gap. The germline V gene encodes CDR1 SGHAT and CDR2 FQNNGV. CDR3 DNA sequence: TGTGCCAGCAGCTTAGATTATGGGCTTAACCCTCAGTCAGAGACCCAGTACTTC. It specifies CASSLDYGLNPQSETQYF.

The rearrangement links TRBV5-4 to TRBJ2-7, with TRBD2 matching over 16 bases. After removal of 4 bases from V and 4 bases from J, the junction contained 2 bases not matched to a gene. Per germline, CDR1 SGHNT and CDR2 YYREEE (reference sequence). The CDR3 sequence is 15 residues long. CDR3 nucleotides: TGTGCCAGCAGCGCGGGACTAGCGGGAGGGTACGAGCAGTACTTC. Its protein product is CASSAGLAGGYEQYF.

The chain combines TRBV29-1 with TRBJ2-1, with 7 bases lining up with TRBD2. The CDR3 is 16 amino acids. V lost 0 bases and J lost 8; bases outside the gene matches: 13. The germline CDR1 and CDR2 sequences are SQVTM and ANQGSEA. DNA of the CDR3: TGCAGCGTTGAAGACCCATCCTTGAGGGAGGGCGATGAGCAGTTCTTC. Translated: CSVEDPSLREGDEQFF.